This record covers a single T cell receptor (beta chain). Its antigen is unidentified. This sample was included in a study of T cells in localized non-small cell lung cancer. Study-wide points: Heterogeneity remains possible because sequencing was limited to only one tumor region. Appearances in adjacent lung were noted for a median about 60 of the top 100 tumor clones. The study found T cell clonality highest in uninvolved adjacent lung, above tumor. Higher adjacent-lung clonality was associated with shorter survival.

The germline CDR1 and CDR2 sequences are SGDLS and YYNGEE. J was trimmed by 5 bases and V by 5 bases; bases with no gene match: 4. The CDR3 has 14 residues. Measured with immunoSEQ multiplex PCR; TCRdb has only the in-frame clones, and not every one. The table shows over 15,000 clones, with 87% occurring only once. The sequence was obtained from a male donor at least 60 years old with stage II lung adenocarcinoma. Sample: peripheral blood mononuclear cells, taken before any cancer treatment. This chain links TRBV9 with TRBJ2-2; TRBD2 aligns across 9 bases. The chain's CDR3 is CASSRGRVTGELFF. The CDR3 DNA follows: TGTGCCAGCAGTCGCGGGAGGGTAACCGGGGAGCTGTTTTTT.